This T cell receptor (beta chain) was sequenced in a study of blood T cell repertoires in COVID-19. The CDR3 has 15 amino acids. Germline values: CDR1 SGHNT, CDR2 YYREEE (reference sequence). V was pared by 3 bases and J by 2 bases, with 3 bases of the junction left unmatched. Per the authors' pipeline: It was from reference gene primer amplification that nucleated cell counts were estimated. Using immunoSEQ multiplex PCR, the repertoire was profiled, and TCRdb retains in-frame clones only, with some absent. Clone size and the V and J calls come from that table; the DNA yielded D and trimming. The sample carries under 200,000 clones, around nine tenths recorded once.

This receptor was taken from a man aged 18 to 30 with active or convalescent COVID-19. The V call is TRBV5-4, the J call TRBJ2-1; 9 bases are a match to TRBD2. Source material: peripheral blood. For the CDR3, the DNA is TGTGCCAGCAGCTACAGACTAGCGGCCTACAATGAGCAGTTCTTC. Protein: CASSYRLAAYNEQFF.